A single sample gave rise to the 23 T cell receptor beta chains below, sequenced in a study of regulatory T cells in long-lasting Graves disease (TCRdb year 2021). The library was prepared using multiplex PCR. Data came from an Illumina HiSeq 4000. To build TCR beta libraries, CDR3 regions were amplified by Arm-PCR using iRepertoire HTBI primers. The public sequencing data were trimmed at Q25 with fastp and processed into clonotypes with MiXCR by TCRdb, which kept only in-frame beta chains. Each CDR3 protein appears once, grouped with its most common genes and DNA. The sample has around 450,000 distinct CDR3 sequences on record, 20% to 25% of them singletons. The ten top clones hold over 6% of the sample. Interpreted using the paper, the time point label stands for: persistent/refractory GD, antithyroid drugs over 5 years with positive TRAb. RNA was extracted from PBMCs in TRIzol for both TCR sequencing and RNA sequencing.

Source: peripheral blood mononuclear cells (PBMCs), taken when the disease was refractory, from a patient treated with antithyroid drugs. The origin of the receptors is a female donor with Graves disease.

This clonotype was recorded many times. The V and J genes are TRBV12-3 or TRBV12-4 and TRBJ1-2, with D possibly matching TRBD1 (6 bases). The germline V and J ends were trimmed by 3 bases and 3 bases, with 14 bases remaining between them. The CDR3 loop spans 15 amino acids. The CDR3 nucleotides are TGTGCCAGCAGTTTTTTACAGGGACCGGACTATGGCTACACCTTC. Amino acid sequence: CASSFLQGPDYGYTF.

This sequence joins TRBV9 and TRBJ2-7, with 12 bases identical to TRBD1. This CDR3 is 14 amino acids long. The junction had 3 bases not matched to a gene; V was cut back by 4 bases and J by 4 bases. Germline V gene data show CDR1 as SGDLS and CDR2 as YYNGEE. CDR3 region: CASSMGQGAYEQYF. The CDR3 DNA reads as TGTGCCAGCAGCATGGGACAGGGGGCATACGAGCAGTACTTC.

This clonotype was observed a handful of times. The CDR3 DNA sequence: TGTGCCAGTAGTGCCGCACGGACGGGGTCGGGCACCGGGGAGCTGTTTTTT. Amino acid sequence: CASSAARTGSGTGELFF. V is TRBV19 and J is TRBJ2-2; weak D call: TRBD2 (5 bases). Germline V gene sequence: CDR1 LNHDA, CDR2 SQIVND (reference sequence). Trimming removed 5 bases from V and 4 bases from J, with 20 bases in between. The CDR3 covers 17 residues. Full variable domain (remainder filled in from reference TRBV19 and TRBJ2-2): DGGITQSPKYLFRKEGQNVTLSCEQNLNHDAMYWYRQDPGQGLRLIYYSQIVNDFQKGDIAEGYSVSREKKESFPLTVTSAQKNPTAFYLCASSAARTGSGTGELFFGEGSRLTVL.

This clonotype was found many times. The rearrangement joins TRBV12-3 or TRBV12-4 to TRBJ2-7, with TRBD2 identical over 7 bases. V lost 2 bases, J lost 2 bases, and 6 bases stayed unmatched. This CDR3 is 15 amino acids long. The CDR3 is CASSLFAGATYEQYF. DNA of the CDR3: TGTGCCAGCAGTTTATTCGCGGGAGCGACCTACGAGCAGTACTTC.

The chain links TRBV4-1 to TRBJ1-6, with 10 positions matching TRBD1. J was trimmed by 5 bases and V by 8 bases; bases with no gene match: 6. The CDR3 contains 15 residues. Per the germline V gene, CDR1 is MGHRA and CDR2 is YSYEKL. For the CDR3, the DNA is TGCGCCAGCTCTAGGACAGGGGGAAATAATTCACCCCTCCACTTT. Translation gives CASSRTGGNNSPLHF.

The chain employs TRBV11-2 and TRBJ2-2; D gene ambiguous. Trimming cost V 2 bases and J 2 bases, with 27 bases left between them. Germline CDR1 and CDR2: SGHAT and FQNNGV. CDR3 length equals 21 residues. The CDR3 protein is CASSLTYWRAQTPLNTGELFF. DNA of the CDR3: TGTGCCAGCAGCTTAACGTACTGGCGAGCGCAAACCCCGCTCAACACCGGGGAGCTGTTTTTT.

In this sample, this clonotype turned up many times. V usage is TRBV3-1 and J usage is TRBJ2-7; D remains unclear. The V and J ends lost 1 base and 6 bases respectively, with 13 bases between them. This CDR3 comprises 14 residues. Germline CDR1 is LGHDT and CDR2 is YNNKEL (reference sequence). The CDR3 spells CASSQALAGGEQYF. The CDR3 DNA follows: TGTGCCAGCAGCCAAGCTCTGGCCGGCGGCGAGCAGTACTTC.

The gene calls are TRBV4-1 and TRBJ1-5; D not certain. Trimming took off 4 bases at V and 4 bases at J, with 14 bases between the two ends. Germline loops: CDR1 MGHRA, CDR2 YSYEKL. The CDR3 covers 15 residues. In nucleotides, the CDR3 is TGCGCCAGCAGCCCTATCCCGGACGGGAATCAGCCCCAGCATTTT. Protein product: CASSPIPDGNQPQHF.

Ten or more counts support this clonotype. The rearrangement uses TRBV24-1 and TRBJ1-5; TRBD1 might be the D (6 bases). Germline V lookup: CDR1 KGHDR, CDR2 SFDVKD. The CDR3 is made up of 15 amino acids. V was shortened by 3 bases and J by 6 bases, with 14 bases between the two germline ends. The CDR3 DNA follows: TGTGCCACCAGTGATCAACAGGGCCGATCTCAGCCCCAGCATTTT. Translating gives CATSDQQGRSQPQHF.

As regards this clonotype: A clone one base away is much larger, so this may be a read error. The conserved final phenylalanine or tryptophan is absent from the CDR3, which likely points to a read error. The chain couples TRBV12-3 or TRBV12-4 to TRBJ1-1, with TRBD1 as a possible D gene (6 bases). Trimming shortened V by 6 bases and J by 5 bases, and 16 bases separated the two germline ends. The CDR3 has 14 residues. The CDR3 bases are TGTGCCAGCAGGTTGGGGGGGGCGAGAACTGAAGCTTTCTGT. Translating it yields CASRLGGARTEAFC.

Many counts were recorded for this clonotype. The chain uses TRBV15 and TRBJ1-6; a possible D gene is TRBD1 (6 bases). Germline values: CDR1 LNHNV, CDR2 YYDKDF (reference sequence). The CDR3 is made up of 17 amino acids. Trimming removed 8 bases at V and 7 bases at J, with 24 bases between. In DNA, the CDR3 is TGTGCCACCGCCAAGGGGGGGTCGGGGTATATGAATTCACCCCTCCACTTT. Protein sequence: CATAKGGSGYMNSPLHF.

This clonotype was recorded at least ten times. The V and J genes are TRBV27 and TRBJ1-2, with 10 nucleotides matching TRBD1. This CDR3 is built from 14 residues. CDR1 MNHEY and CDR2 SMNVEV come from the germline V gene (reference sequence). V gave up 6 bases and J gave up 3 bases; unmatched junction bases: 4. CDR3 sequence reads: CASSPGTGDYGYTF. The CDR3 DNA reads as TGTGCCAGCAGCCCGGGGACAGGGGACTATGGCTACACCTTC.

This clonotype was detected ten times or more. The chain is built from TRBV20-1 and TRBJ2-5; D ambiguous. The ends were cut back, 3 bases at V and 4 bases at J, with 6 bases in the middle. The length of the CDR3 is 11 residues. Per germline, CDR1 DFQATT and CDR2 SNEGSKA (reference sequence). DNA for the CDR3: TGCAGTGCTAGGGTCAGAGAGACCCAGTACTTC. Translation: CSARVRETQYF.

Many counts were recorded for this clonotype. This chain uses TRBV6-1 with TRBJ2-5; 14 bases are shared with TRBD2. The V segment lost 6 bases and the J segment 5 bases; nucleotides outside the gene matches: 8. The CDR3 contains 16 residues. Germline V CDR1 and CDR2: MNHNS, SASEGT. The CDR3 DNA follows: TGTGCCAGCAGGTCGACTAGCGGGAGGGCCGTGGAGACCCAGTACTTC. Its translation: CASRSTSGRAVETQYF.

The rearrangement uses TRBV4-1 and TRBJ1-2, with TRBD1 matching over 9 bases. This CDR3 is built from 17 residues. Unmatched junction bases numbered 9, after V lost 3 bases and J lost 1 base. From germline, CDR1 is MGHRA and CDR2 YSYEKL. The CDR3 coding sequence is TGCGCCAGCAGCCACCCACAGGGGGCGAGGGGTAACTATGGCTACACCTTC. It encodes CASSHPQGARGNYGYTF.

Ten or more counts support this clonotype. The CDR3 loop is CASRHRGRGSPLHF. CDR3 in DNA: TGTGCCAGCAGGCACAGGGGCCGAGGTTCACCCCTCCACTTT. V gene TRBV12-3 or TRBV12-4 combines with J gene TRBJ1-6, with TRBD1 identical over 7 bases. There are 14 residues in the CDR3. V was pared by 6 bases and J by 9 bases, with 8 bases of the junction left unmatched.

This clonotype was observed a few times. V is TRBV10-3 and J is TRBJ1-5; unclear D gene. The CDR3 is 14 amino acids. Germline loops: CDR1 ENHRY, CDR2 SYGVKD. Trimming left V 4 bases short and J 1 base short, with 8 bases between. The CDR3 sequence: CAISASGSNQPQHF. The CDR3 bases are TGTGCCATCAGTGCTAGCGGCAGCAATCAGCCCCAGCATTTT.

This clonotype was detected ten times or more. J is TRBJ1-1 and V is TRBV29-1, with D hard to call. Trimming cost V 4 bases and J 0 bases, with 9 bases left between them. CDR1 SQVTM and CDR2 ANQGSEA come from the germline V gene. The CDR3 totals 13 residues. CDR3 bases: TGCAGCGTTGGGAGCAACATGAACACTGAAGCTTTCTTT. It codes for CSVGSNMNTEAFF. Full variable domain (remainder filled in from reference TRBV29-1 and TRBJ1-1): SAVISQKPSRDICQRGTSLTIQCQVDSQVTMMFWYRQQPGQSLTLIATANQGSEATYESGFVIDKFPISRPNLTFSTLTVSNMSPEDSSIYLCSVGSNMNTEAFFGQGTRLTVV.

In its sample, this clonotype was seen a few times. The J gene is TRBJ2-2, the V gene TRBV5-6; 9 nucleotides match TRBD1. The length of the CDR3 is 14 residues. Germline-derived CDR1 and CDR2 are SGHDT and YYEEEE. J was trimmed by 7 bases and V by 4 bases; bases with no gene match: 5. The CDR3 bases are TGTGCCAGCAGCGGGGGACAGGGAATCGGGGAGCTGTTTTTT. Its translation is CASSGGQGIGELFF.

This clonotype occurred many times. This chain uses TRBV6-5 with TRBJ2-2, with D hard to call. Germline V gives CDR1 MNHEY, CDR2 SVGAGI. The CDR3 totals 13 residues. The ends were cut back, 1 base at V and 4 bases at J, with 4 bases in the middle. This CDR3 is CASSYLVTGELFF. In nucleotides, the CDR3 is TGTGCCAGCAGTTACTTGGTCACCGGGGAGCTGTTTTTT.

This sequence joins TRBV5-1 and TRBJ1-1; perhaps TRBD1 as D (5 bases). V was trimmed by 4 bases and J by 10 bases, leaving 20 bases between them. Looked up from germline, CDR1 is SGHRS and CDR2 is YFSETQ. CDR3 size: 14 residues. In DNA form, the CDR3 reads TGCGCCAGCAGCGCGCCAGACCAGGGTACGAGAGCTTTCTTT. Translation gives CASSAPDQGTRAFF.

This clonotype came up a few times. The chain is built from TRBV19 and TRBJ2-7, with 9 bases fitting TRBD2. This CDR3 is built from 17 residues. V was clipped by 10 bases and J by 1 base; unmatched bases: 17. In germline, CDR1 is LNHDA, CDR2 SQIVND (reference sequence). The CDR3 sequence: CATRNRVRLAVSYEQYF. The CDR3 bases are TGTGCCACCCGGAACAGGGTAAGACTAGCGGTTTCCTACGAGCAGTACTTC.

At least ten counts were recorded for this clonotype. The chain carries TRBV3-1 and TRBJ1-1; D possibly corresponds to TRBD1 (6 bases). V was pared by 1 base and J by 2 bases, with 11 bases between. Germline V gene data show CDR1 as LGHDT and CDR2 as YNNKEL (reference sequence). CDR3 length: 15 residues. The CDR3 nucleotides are TGTGCCAGCAGCCAAGGTGCAGGGACAAACACTGAAGCTTTCTTT. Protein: CASSQGAGTNTEAFF.